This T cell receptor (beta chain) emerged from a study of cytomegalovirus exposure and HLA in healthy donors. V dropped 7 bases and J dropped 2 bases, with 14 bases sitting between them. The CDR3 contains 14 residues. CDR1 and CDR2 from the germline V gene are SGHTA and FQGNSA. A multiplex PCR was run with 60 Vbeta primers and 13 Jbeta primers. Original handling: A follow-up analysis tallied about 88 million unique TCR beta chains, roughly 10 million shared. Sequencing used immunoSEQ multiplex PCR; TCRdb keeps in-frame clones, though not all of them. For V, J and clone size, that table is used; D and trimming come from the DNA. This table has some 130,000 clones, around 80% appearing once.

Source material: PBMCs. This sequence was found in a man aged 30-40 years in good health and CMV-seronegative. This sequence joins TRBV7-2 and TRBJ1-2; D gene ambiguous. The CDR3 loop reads CASTLPTENYGYTF. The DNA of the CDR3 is TGTGCCAGCACCCTACCTACGGAGAACTATGGCTACACCTTC. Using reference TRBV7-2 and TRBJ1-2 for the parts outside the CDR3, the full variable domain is GAGVSQSPSNKVTEKGKDVELRCDPISGHTALYWYRQSLGQGLEFLIYFQGNSAPDKSGLPSDRFSAERTGGSVSTLTIQRTQQEDSAVYLCASTLPTENYGYTFGSGTRLTVV.